Each of the 27 T cell receptor beta chains below was sequenced from the same sample in a study of T cells in Graves' hyperthyroidism and ophthalmopathy. RNA transcripts yielded amplified TCR beta CDR3 regions. The HTBI primer set was used in a first-round RT-PCR of the TCR CDR3. A single record per CDR3 protein comes from TCRdb applying MiXCR to the multiplex PCR reads. The repertoire includes 500,000 to 650,000 distinct CDR3 sequences, approximately 49% of them detected once, and around 44% sits in the top ten. The sample taken for sequencing was peripheral blood or thyroid tissue (not recorded which). The receptor set was obtained from an adult woman with Graves' disease, either hyperthyroidism or ophthalmopathy (not recorded which).

This clonotype was observed at least ten times. This chain connects TRBV7-2 to TRBJ2-5; the match to TRBD1 covers 7 bases. CDR3 length: 14 residues. Trimming cost V 3 bases and J 5 bases; bases outside gene matches: 6. Germline V CDR1 and CDR2: SGHTA, FQGNSA. CDR3 nucleotides: TGTGCCAGCAGCTTCGGGACAGCAGGGGAGACCCAGTACTTC. Protein: CASSFGTAGETQYF.

This clonotype was seen at least ten times. The CDR3 DNA reads as TGCGCCAGCAGCTCCTTTCCTACAGGGGGCGACTATGGCTACACCTTC. It specifies CASSSFPTGGDYGYTF. This chain connects TRBV5-1 to TRBJ1-2; 9 nucleotides match TRBD1. This CDR3 comprises 16 residues. Trimming cost V 3 bases and J 3 bases; bases outside gene matches: 9. Germline V gene sequence: CDR1 SGHRS, CDR2 YFSETQ. Together with reference TRBV5-1 and TRBJ1-2, the CDR3 gives the full variable domain: KAGVTQTPRYLIKTRGQQVTLSCSPISGHRSVSWYQQTPGQGLQFLFEYFSETQRNKGNFPGRFSGRQFSNSRSEMNVSTLELGDSALYLCASSSFPTGGDYGYTFGSGTRLTVV.

On this clonotype itself: Sequence at one end of the junction differs from germline and may be a read error. The rearrangement joins TRBV5-1 to TRBJ2-5; 9 bases map to TRBD1. The CDR3 runs 14 residues. Germline lookup yields CDR1 SGHRS and CDR2 YFSETQ. The CDR3, as DNA: TGTGCCAGTTCTGTACAGGGGGCGGAAGAGACCCAGTGCTTC. It codes for CASSVQGAEETQCF.

The genes are TRBV7-2 and TRBJ1-2; D remains ambiguous. The V gene lost 0 bases and the J gene lost 4 bases, with 9 bases spanning the gap. The length of the CDR3 is 14 residues. Germline CDR1 reads SGHTA; CDR2 reads FQGNSA. Written as DNA, the CDR3 is TGTGCCAGCAGCTTAGCGAGGTACGGCTATGGCTACACCTTC. Encoded protein: CASSLARYGYGYTF.

This clonotype was counted ten times or more. The rearrangement joins TRBV19 to TRBJ2-5, with TRBD1 matching over 10 bases. Trimming cost V 6 bases and J 4 bases; bases outside gene matches: 5. This CDR3 is 14 amino acids long. The germline gives CDR1 LNHDA, CDR2 SQIVND (reference sequence). In DNA form, the CDR3 reads TGTGCCAGTAGCTTCCGGGACAGGGGAGAGACCCAGTACTTC. Amino acid sequence: CASSFRDRGETQYF.

This clonotype was picked up one time. The chain carries TRBV19 and TRBJ1-5; tentatively, D is TRBD1 (5 bases). The CDR3 spans 13 residues. Germline assignment: CDR1 LNHDA and CDR2 SQIVND (reference sequence). V gave up 10 bases and J gave up 2 bases, with 12 bases separating them. CDR3 in DNA: TGTGCCATAGGGGTTTTCGGCAATCAGCCCCAGCATTTT. As protein: CAIGVFGNQPQHF.

This clonotype was recorded at least ten times. The V and J genes are TRBV11-2 and TRBJ1-1; maybe TRBD1 (6 bases). Germline V gene lookup returns CDR1 SGHAT and CDR2 FQNNGV. This CDR3 is 14 amino acids long. V was clipped by 2 bases and J by 4 bases, with 11 bases between them. CDR3 sequence: CASSLIQGFTEAFF. CDR3 nucleotides: TGTGCCAGCAGCTTAATACAGGGCTTCACTGAAGCTTTCTTT.

This clonotype has ten or more counts. Its ends do not fully match the called genes, so a read error is possible. The V gene is TRBV20-1, the J gene TRBJ1-2; D is ambiguous. Germline V gene sequence: CDR1 DFQATT, CDR2 SNEGSKA (reference sequence). The CDR3 length is 15 residues. The CDR3 nucleotides are TGCAGTGCCAGAGGAGGGAGTGGAGCTAACTATGGCTACACCTTC. It specifies CSARGGSGANYGYTF.

This clonotype was found a few times. The chain employs TRBV10-3 and TRBJ1-4, with D possibly matching TRBD1 (5 bases). V was clipped by 6 bases and J by 3 bases, with 8 bases between them. This CDR3 comprises 13 residues. Germline CDR1 is ENHRY and CDR2 is SYGVKD. CDR3: CAISGQPNEKLFF. CDR3 nucleotide sequence: TGTGCCATCAGCGGACAACCTAATGAAAAACTGTTTTTT.

The CDR3 loop reads CAISDGWGTQYF. The CDR3 DNA follows: TGTGCCATCAGTGATGGTTGGGGGACCCAGTACTTC. The J gene is TRBJ2-5, the V gene TRBV10-3; D not resolved. The germline V gene encodes CDR1 ENHRY and CDR2 SYGVKD. V lost 3 bases to trimming and J lost 7 bases, with 9 bases between them. This CDR3 is 12 amino acids long.

This clonotype appeared a few times. The V and J genes are TRBV2 and TRBJ2-2; D uncertain. The CDR3 consists of 14 residues. Trimming took 8 bases from V and 4 from J, leaving 14 bases between them. CDR1 is SNHLY and CDR2 is FYNNEI in the germline V gene. CDR3 protein: CASSPQGPTGELFF. CDR3 nucleotides: TGTGCCAGCTCACCACAAGGGCCCACCGGGGAGCTGTTTTTT.

Concerning this clonotype itself: One end of the junction fails to match germline, which may point to a read error. CDR3 amino acids: CSVIPGLSF. The CDR3 DNA sequence: TGCAGCGTAATACCTGGGCTCTCCTTC. V gene TRBV29-1 combines with J gene TRBJ2-7; D remains ambiguous. The germline V gene has CDR1 SQVTM and CDR2 ANQGSEA. There are 9 residues in the CDR3.

This chain uses TRBV24-1 with TRBJ2-7; perhaps TRBD2 as D (5 bases). The CDR3 is made up of 15 amino acids. Germline V lookup: CDR1 KGHDR, CDR2 SFDVKD. The ends were cut back, 3 bases at V and 6 bases at J, with 17 bases in the middle. The CDR3 sequence is CATSDTRFGSGEQYF. The CDR3 region has the DNA TGTGCCACCAGTGATACCCGGTTTGGGAGCGGCGAGCAGTACTTC.

The J gene is TRBJ2-5, the V gene TRBV7-2, with 7 nucleotides matching TRBD2. J gave up 5 bases and V 4 bases, and 7 bases lay outside the gene matches. In germline, CDR1 is SGHTA, CDR2 FQGNSA. CDR3 length equals 14 residues. Written as DNA, the CDR3 is TGTGCCAGCAGCTCGGGGGGTCCGGGGGAGACCCAGTACTTC. This gives the protein CASSSGGPGETQYF. The full variable domain, rest sourced from reference TRBV7-2 and TRBJ2-5, is GAGVSQSPSNKVTEKGKDVELRCDPISGHTALYWYRQSLGQGLEFLIYFQGNSAPDKSGLPSDRFSAERTGGSVSTLTIQRTQQEDSAVYLCASSSGGPGETQYFGPGTRLLVL.

V gene TRBV6-5 combines with J gene TRBJ1-5; TRBD1 agrees at 8 bases. Germline V gives CDR1 MNHEY, CDR2 SVGAGI. V dropped 9 bases and J dropped 7; count of bases not matched to a gene: 5. This CDR3 contains 12 residues. CDR3 in DNA: TGTGCCAGTTGCCGGACAGGGCAGCCCCAGCATTTT. This codes for CASCRTGQPQHF.

This clonotype was detected ten times or more. V usage is TRBV6-5 and J usage is TRBJ2-7; 8 bases are a match to TRBD1. The CDR3 length is 14 residues. Germline loops: CDR1 MNHEY, CDR2 SVGAGI. V trimming: 7 bases; J trimming: 6 bases; junction bases outside the gene matches: 11. As DNA, the CDR3 is TGTGCCAGCACGAGAAGCCAGGGGGCTTTCGAGCAGTACTTC. Residues: CASTRSQGAFEQYF.

This clonotype appeared once. V usage is TRBV14 and J usage is TRBJ2-6, with a tentative D call TRBD2 (6 bases). The CDR3 has 17 amino acids. Trimming stripped 6 bases from V and 0 bases from J, with 15 bases between. CDR1 is SGHDN, CDR2 FVKESK, per germline. CDR3 sequence (DNA): TGTGCCAGCAGTCCTGGACTAACGAACTCTGGGGCCAACGTCCTGACTTTC. Translation: CASSPGLTNSGANVLTF.

The chain is built from TRBV2 and TRBJ1-5; D is possibly TRBD1 (5 bases). The CDR3 is made up of 13 amino acids. Per the germline V gene, CDR1 is SNHLY and CDR2 is FYNNEI. Trimming took 2 bases from V and 11 from J, leaving 13 bases between them. The CDR3 region is CASSELEGETQHF. The CDR3 nucleotides are TGTGCCAGCAGTGAATTGGAAGGGGAGACCCAGCATTTT.

To note about this clonotype: One end of the junction is discordant with germline, which a read error may explain. V and J are TRBV7-8 and TRBJ2-2, with D possibly matching TRBD2 (6 bases). The CDR3 runs to 16 residues. CDR1 SGHVS and CDR2 FQNEAQ come from the germline V gene. CDR3 residues: CAGSLKGTLGSGELFF. The CDR3 DNA is TGTGCCGGCAGCTTAAAAGGGACTCTAGGGTCCGGGGAGCTGTTTTTT.

This clonotype showed up many times. The chain links TRBV5-1 to TRBJ1-1, with 7 bases identical to TRBD1. Germline CDR1 is SGHRS and CDR2 is YFSETQ. V was clipped by 5 bases and J by 4 bases; unmatched bases: 5. CDR3 length equals 13 residues. For the CDR3, the DNA is TGCGCCAGCAGTATTCAGGGGGGCACTGAAGCTTTCTTT. Translated: CASSIQGGTEAFF. The whole variable domain, remainder taken from reference TRBV5-1 and TRBJ1-1, is KAGVTQTPRYLIKTRGQQVTLSCSPISGHRSVSWYQQTPGQGLQFLFEYFSETQRNKGNFPGRFSGRQFSNSRSEMNVSTLELGDSALYLCASSIQGGTEAFFGQGTRLTVV.

This chain uses TRBV29-1 with TRBJ2-2, with a tentative D call TRBD1 (5 bases). V lost 4 bases, J lost 3 bases, and 12 bases lay in between. From germline, CDR1 is SQVTM and CDR2 ANQGSEA. CDR3 size: 14 residues. CDR3 amino acids: CSVGGATHTGELFF. CDR3 DNA: TGCAGCGTTGGTGGGGCGACGCACACCGGGGAGCTGTTTTTT.

This clonotype was recorded a few times. This chain links TRBV27 with TRBJ1-1; 9 bases agree with TRBD1. V gave up 5 bases and J gave up 0 bases; unmatched junction bases: 13. In germline, CDR1 is MNHEY, CDR2 SMNVEV (reference sequence). The CDR3 runs 18 residues. The CDR3 loop is CASSTRQGVPGLNTEAFF. Here the CDR3 DNA reads TGTGCCAGCAGTACCAGACAGGGGGTTCCAGGATTGAACACTGAAGCTTTCTTT.

This chain connects TRBV7-9 to TRBJ2-5; D gene uncertain. This CDR3 spans 14 amino acids. In germline, CDR1 is SEHNR, CDR2 FQNEAQ (reference sequence). V lost 3 bases, J lost 3 bases, and 11 bases lay in between. The CDR3 DNA follows: TGTGCCAGCAGCTTTTCCCACCAAAAAGAGACCCAGTACTTC. Protein product: CASSFSHQKETQYF.

This clonotype was found many times. The V and J genes are TRBV29-1 and TRBJ1-2, with 8 bases lining up with TRBD1. The germline CDR1 and CDR2 sequences are SQVTM and ANQGSEA. J gave up 3 bases and V 8 bases, and 8 bases lay outside the gene matches. This CDR3 has 13 residues. The CDR3 is CSSSGGVDYGYTF. The CDR3 nucleotides are TGCAGCTCCTCAGGGGGCGTTGACTATGGCTACACCTTC.

This clonotype was counted between two and nine times. The chain recombines TRBV7-2 with TRBJ2-5, with D perhaps TRBD2 (5 bases). Trimming pared 4 bases from V and 3 bases from J, leaving 15 bases between. Germline V gives CDR1 SGHTA, CDR2 FQGNSA. CDR3 size: 15 residues. As DNA, the CDR3 is TGTGCCAGCAGCTCACGACTTGGGCGGGAAGAGACCCAGTACTTC. Its translation: CASSSRLGREETQYF. The full variable domain, completed using reference TRBV7-2 and TRBJ2-5, is GAGVSQSPSNKVTEKGKDVELRCDPISGHTALYWYRQSLGQGLEFLIYFQGNSAPDKSGLPSDRFSAERTGGSVSTLTIQRTQQEDSAVYLCASSSRLGREETQYFGPGTRLLVL.

On this clonotype itself: A junction end diverges from the germline sequence, so it may reflect a read error. V gene TRBV7-9 combines with J gene TRBJ2-5; the D is unclear. The V gene's germline CDR1 is SEHNR and CDR2 FQNEAQ (reference sequence). The CDR3 totals 9 residues. Here the CDR3 reads CASSQRFHF. The CDR3 DNA sequence: TGTGCCAGCAGCCAGAGGTTCCATTTC. The full variable domain, its missing parts supplied by reference TRBV7-9 and TRBJ2-5, is DTGVSQNPRHKITKRGQNVTFRCDPISEHNRLYWYRQTLGQGPEFLTYFQNEAQLEKSRLLSDRFSAERPKGSFSTLEIQRTEQGDSAMYLCASSQRFHFGPGTRLLVL.

The chain carries TRBV7-9 and TRBJ1-3; 8 bases align to TRBD1. CDR1 and CDR2 from the germline V gene are SEHNR and FQNEAQ (reference sequence). V gave up 5 bases and J gave up 1 base; unmatched junction bases: 4. CDR3 size: 15 residues. The CDR3 region is CASSHTGGSGNTIYF. The CDR3 DNA reads as TGTGCCAGCAGCCATACAGGGGGATCTGGAAACACCATATATTTT.